This T cell receptor beta chain was captured by sequencing in a study of T cell repertoires in cytomegalovirus infection. Study summary: Public TCR beta signature analysis indicated the presence of both CMV infection and matching HLA type.

Note on this clonotype: Its target is not known.

General study points: The ex vivo response showed dominance by HLA-C-restricted CMV-specific TCR beta clonotypes.

The V and J ends lost 1 base and 6 bases, in that order; junction bases with no gene match: 2. This CDR3 spans 14 amino acids. Each CDR3 protein gets one entry after TCRdb re-called the reads with MiXCR. The table shows about 890,000 distinct CDR3 sequences, with approximately 33% occurring only once. The source was cultured CD8+ T cells from PBMCs, collected from culture after CMV antigen stimulation. The chain uses TRBV12-3 or TRBV12-4 and TRBJ2-2, with TRBD1 matching over 7 bases. The receptor's source is a human donor in good health (CMV status not recorded). Some clones in this sample may be carry-over from other donors' samples. In nucleotides, the CDR3 is TGTGCCAGCAGTTTAGAAGGGGGCCCCGGGGAGCTGTTTTTT. Residues: CASSLEGGPGELFF.